The clone carrying this TCR beta chain was detected a few times. Its specificity is unknown. Just one base apart from a much larger clone, this may be a read error. These data originate in a study of blood T cells in healthy people across ages. Broader study findings: Across the age range, TCR beta diversity per million T cells fell in a roughly linear way.

Through a sample-barcoded 5' primer and a J-beta primer mix, a second PCR was run for about 6 to 11 cycles. TCRdb redid the calling of the 5' RACE reads with MiXCR, one entry per CDR3 protein. The sample yields around 700,000 distinct CDR3 sequences, more than 20% seen once. These data are also associated with another study on T cells of mothers and their children. As reported in that work: Donation involved a few healthy Caucasian mothers and the six children that they had.

The material sequenced was blood. The origin of this receptor is a boy aged 10-17 years in good health.

DNA for the CDR3: TGTGCCACCAGTGGTTTGCTCCACACCGGGGAGCTGTTTTTT. Residues: CATSGLLHTGELFF. The chain couples TRBV24-1 to TRBJ2-2; D not resolved. This CDR3 region has 14 residues. Germline-derived CDR1 and CDR2 are KGHDR and SFDVKD.